The clone carrying this TCR beta chain came up many times. Its antigen is unknown. The sample belongs to a study of T cell repertoires in cytomegalovirus infection. Across the study: HLA-B-restricted CMV epitopes that are well studied, plus recently identified HLA-C-restricted ones, were used by the study. Signatures in public TCR beta sequences pointed to both CMV infection and matching HLA type.

Using its own MiXCR run on the reads, TCRdb lists one record per CDR3 protein. This table holds around 360,000 distinct CDR3 sequences, about a third found once. Overall study results and limits: Adding up the frequency of public TCR beta families identified people who carried CMV plus the relevant HLA.

This CDR3 has 14 amino acids. Deletions cut 6 bases from V and 0 bases from J, with 9 bases between. The germline CDR1 and CDR2 sequences are SGHTA and FQGNSA. The chain couples TRBV7-2 to TRBJ1-3; D not certain. This clonotype was obtained from a human donor in good health (CMV status not recorded). Some clones in this sample may be carry-over from other donors' samples. The material was cultured PBMCs, obtained from culture after CMV antigen stimulation. The CDR3 here is CASRSQISGNTIYF. CDR3 nucleotide sequence: TGTGCCAGCAGATCACAGATCTCTGGAAACACCATATATTTT.